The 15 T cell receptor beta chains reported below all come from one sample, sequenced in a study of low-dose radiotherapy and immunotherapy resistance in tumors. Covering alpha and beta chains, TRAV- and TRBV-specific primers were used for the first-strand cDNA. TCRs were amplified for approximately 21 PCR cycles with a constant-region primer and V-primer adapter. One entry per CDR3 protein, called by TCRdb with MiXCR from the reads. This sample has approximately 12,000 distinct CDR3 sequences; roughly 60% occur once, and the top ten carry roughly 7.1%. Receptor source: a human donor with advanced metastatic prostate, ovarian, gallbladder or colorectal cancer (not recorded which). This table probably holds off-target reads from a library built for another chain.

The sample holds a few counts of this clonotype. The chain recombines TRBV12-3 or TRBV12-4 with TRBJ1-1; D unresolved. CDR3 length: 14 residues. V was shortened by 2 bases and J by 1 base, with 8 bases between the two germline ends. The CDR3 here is CASSLRGKNTEAFF. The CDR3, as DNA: TGTGCCAGCAGTTTACGCGGGAAGAACACTGAAGCTTTCTTT.

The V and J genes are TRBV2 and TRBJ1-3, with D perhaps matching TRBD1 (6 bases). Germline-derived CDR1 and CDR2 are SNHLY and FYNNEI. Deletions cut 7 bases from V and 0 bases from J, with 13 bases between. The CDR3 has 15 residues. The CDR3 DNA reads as TGTGCCAGCAACCTACAGGGCGTCTCTGGAAACACCATATATTTT. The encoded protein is CASNLQGVSGNTIYF.

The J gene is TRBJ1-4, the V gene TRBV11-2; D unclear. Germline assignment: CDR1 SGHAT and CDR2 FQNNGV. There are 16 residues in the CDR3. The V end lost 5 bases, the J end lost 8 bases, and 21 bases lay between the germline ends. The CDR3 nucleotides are TGTGCCAGCAGCGCCAGTGGACGGCGGGGAGGGGAAAAACTGTTTTTT. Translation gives CASSASGRRGGEKLFF. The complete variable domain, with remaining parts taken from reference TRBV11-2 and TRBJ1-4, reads EAGVAQSPRYKIIEKRQSVAFWCNPISGHATLYWYQQILGQGPKLLIQFQNNGVVDDSQLPKDRFSAERLKGVDSTLKIQPAKLEDSAVYLCASSASGRRGGEKLFFGSGTQLSVL.

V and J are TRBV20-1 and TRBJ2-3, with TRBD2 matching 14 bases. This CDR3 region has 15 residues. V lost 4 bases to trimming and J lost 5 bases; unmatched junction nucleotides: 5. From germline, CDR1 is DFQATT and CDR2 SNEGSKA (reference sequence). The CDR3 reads CSANDGTSGGDTQYF. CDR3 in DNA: TGCAGTGCTAACGACGGGACTAGCGGGGGAGATACGCAGTATTTT.

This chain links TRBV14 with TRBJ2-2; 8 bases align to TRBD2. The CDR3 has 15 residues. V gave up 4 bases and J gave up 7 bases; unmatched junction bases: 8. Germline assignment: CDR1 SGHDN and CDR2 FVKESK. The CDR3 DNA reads TGTGCCAGCAGCCGACGGGTAGCGGGAATCGGGGAGCTGTTTTTT. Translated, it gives CASSRRVAGIGELFF.

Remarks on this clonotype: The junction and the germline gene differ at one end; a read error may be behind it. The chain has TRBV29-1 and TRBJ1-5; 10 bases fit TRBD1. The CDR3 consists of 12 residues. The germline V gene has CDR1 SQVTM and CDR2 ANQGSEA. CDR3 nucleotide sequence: TGTGGGACAGGGGAACCCAATCAGCCCCAGCATTTT. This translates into CGTGEPNQPQHF.

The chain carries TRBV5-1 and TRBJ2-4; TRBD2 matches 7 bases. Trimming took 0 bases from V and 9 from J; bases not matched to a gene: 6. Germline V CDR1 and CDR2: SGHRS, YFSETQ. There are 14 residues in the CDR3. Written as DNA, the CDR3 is TGCGCCAGCAGCTTGGTTGGAGGGGAGGGCATTCAGTACTTC. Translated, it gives CASSLVGGEGIQYF.

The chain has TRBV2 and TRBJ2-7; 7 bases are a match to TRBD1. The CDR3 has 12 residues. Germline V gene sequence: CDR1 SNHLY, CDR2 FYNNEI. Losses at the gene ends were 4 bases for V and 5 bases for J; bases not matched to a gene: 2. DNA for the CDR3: TGTGCCAGCAGTGCAACAGGGGACGAGCAGTACTTC. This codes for CASSATGDEQYF.

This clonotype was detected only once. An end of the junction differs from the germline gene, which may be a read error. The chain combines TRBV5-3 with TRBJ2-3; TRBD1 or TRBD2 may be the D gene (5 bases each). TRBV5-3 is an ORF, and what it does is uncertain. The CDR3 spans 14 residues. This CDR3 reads CASSLGTKADTQYF. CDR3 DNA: TGTGCCAGCAGCTTGGGGACCAAGGCAGATACGCAGTATTTT.

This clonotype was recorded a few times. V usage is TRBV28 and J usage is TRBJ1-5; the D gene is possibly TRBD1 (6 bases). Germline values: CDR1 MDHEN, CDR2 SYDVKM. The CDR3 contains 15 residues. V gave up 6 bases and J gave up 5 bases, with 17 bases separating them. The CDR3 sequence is CASRNGGGADQPQHF. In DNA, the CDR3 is TGTGCCAGCAGGAACGGGGGGGGCGCGGATCAGCCCCAGCATTTT.

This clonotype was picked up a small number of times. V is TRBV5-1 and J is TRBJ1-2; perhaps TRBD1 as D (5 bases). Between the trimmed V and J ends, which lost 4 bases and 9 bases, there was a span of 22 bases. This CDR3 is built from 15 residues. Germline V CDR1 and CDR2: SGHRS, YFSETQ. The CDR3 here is CASSRTSGTDLSYTF. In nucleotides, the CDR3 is TGCGCCAGCAGCCGGACATCCGGGACGGATCTAAGCTACACCTTC.

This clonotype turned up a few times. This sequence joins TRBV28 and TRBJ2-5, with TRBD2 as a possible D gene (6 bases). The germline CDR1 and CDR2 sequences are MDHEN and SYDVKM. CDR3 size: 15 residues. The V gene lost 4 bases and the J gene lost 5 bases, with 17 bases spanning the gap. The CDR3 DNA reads TGTGCCAGCAGTTGGTTGGAACGGGAGTCGGAGACCCAGTACTTC. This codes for CASSWLERESETQYF.

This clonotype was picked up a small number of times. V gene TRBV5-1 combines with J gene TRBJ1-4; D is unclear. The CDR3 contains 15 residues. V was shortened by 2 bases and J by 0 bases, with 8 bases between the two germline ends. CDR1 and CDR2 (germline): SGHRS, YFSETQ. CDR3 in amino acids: CASSFTAATNEKLFF. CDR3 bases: TGCGCCAGCAGCTTTACAGCTGCAACTAATGAAAAACTGTTTTTT.

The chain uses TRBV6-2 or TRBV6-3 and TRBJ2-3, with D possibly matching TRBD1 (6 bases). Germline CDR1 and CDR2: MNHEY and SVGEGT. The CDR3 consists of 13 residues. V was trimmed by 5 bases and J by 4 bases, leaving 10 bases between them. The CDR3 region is CASSPYRADTQYF. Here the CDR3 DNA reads TGTGCCAGCAGTCCGTACAGGGCAGATACGCAGTATTTT.

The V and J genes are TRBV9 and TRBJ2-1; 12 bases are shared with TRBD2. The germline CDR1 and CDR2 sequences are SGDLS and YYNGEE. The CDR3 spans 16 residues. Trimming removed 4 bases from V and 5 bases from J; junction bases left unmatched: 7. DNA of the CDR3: TGTGCCAGCAGCCTAACACTAGCGGGAGGTAACAATGAGCAGTTCTTC. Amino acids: CASSLTLAGGNNEQFF.